What follows are 10 T cell receptor beta chains derived from one specimen sequenced in a study of STAT3 mutations in large granular lymphocyte leukemia. Data came from immunoSEQ multiplex PCR; TCRdb stores just in-frame clones and leaves some out. The data show tens of thousands of clones, roughly 81% seen once. Findings and limits, study-wide: Every T-LGLL patient had at least one immunodominant TCRbeta clonotype.

These receptors have no identified antigens. Material for sequencing was PBMCs. The receptors were sampled from a human donor with T large granular lymphocyte leukemia. Some clones in this sample may be carry-over from other donors' samples.

The chain combines TRBV7-2 with TRBJ1-1; D is undetermined. The CDR3 is made up of 14 amino acids. V was trimmed by 0 bases and J by 9 bases, leaving 14 bases between them. In germline, CDR1 is SGHTA, CDR2 FQGNSA. CDR3 region: CASSLARQFAQAFF. CDR3 in DNA: TGTGCCAGCAGCTTAGCGCGTCAGTTTGCACAAGCTTTCTTT.

This chain uses TRBV6-5 with TRBJ1-4; D call uncertain. Looked up from germline, CDR1 is MNHEY and CDR2 is SVGAGI. The germline V and J ends were trimmed by 4 bases and 2 bases, with 5 bases remaining between them. CDR3 length: 13 residues. CDR3 nucleotides: TGTGCCAGCAGTTTGTGGACTAATGAAAAACTGTTTTTT. It yields the protein CASSLWTNEKLFF.

In the case of this clone: The junction departs from germline at one end; a sequencing error may be responsible. The rearrangement links TRBV29-1 to TRBJ1-1, with no clear D. Germline lookup yields CDR1 SQVTM and CDR2 ANQGSEA. This CDR3 is 12 amino acids long. CDR3 in amino acids: CIVVRSNTEAFF. The DNA for the CDR3 is TGCATCGTTGTGAGGAGCAACACTGAAGCTTTCTTT.

The chain recombines TRBV5-1 with TRBJ1-1; D perhaps matches TRBD1 (5 bases). The ends were cut back, 5 bases at V and 5 bases at J, with 10 bases in the middle. This CDR3 spans 12 amino acids. Looked up from germline, CDR1 is SGHRS and CDR2 is YFSETQ. DNA for the CDR3: TGCGCCAGCAGTCAAGGGGTTACTGAAGCTTTCTTT. This sequence encodes CASSQGVTEAFF.

This clone occurred once. This chain uses TRBV7-2 with TRBJ1-2; perhaps TRBD1 as D (5 bases). Germline V gene data show CDR1 as SGHTA and CDR2 as FQGNSA. With 5 bases removed from V and 9 bases from J, the gap between germline ends came to 16 bases. The CDR3 loop spans 13 amino acids. This CDR3 is CASSAGDPFSYTF. CDR3 coding DNA: TGTGCCAGCAGCGCCGGGGACCCCTTCAGCTACACCTTC.

A few counts support this clone. CDR3 sequence reads: CASSWTPSYNEQFF. Written as DNA, the CDR3 is TGTGCCAGCAGTTGGACCCCCTCCTACAATGAGCAGTTCTTC. The J gene is TRBJ2-1, the V gene TRBV6-5; D remains ambiguous. Germline V gene data show CDR1 as MNHEY and CDR2 as SVGAGI. Trimming stripped 4 bases from V and 0 bases from J, with 7 bases between. The CDR3 has 14 residues.

The gene calls are TRBV6-5 and TRBJ1-4; weak D call: TRBD1 (5 bases). V dropped 6 bases and J dropped 5 bases, with 16 bases sitting between them. Germline V gene sequence: CDR1 MNHEY, CDR2 SVGAGI. The CDR3 extends over 15 amino acids. The CDR3 sequence is CASRGRQRTNEKLFF. DNA for the CDR3: TGTGCCAGCAGAGGTCGACAGCGAACCAATGAAAAACTGTTTTTT.

This clone has just one count. V and J are TRBV6-1 and TRBJ2-3; D is possibly TRBD1 (6 bases). With 6 bases removed from V and 4 bases from J, the gap between germline ends came to 17 bases. The germline CDR1 and CDR2 sequences are MNHNS and SASEGT. The CDR3 contains 15 residues. The DNA of the CDR3 is TGTGCCAGCAGCGCCTTAGGACAGAGATCAGATACGCAGTATTTT. Its protein product is CASSALGQRSDTQYF.

The CDR3 here is CASSFNSGGTGELFF. The CDR3 DNA sequence: TGTGCCAGCAGTTTCAACTCAGGGGGGACCGGGGAGCTGTTTTTT. The chain employs TRBV28 and TRBJ2-2; possible D gene TRBD1, 7 bases. V was pared by 3 bases and J by 5 bases, with 13 bases between. CDR1 and CDR2 (germline): MDHEN, SYDVKM. The CDR3 consists of 15 residues.

The CDR3, as DNA: TGCGCCAGCAGCCAAGAAGCGGTGCCAACTAATGAAAAACTGTTTTTT. This sequence encodes CASSQEAVPTNEKLFF. The chain uses TRBV4-1 and TRBJ1-4; no definite D call. The germline CDR1 and CDR2 sequences are MGHRA and YSYEKL. V lost 0 bases and J 0 bases, leaving 8 bases between the germline ends. This CDR3 region has 16 residues.